Shown below are 8 T cell receptor beta chains from a single sample sequenced in a study of CD8+ T cells in alopecia areata. cDNA reverse transcribed from extracted RNA served as the sequencing template. TCRdb keeps only in-frame clones here, not all; method: immunoSEQ multiplex PCR. The repertoire consists of 200,000 to 250,000 clones, with 57% occurring once and the leading ten covering over 0.4%. Sequencing used CD4+ T cells sorted from blood, obtained at week 0. The origin of the receptors is a human donor with alopecia areata.

The CDR3 reads CASSRALQETQYF. The CDR3 DNA sequence: TGTGCCAGTAGTAGGGCGCTCCAAGAGACCCAGTACTTC. V is TRBV19 and J is TRBJ2-5, with unresolved D. Germline CDR1 and CDR2: LNHDA and SQIVND (reference sequence). This CDR3 comprises 13 residues. The V gene lost 4 bases and the J gene lost 1 base, with 7 bases spanning the gap.

The chain couples TRBV30 to TRBJ1-2; TRBD1 agrees at 7 bases. CDR3 size: 16 residues. The V gene end was trimmed by 2 bases and the J gene end by 3 bases; junction bases not matched to a gene: 12. CDR1 is GTSNPN and CDR2 is SVGIG in the germline V gene (reference sequence). The CDR3 bases are TGTGCCTGGAGTAGACAGGGCTTAGCCTTGGACTATGGCTACACCTTC. This codes for CAWSRQGLALDYGYTF. Full variable domain (remainder filled in from reference TRBV30 and TRBJ1-2): SQTIHQWPATLVQPVGSPLSLECTVEGTSNPNLYWYRQAAGRGLQLLFYSVGIGQISSEVPQNLSASRPQDRQFILSSKKLLLSDSGFYLCAWSRQGLALDYGYTFGSGTRLTVV.

V and J are TRBV4-2 and TRBJ1-4, with D perhaps matching TRBD1 (6 bases). Between the trimmed V and J ends, which lost 3 bases and 0 bases, there was a span of 8 bases. The germline V gene has CDR1 LGHNA and CDR2 YNFKEQ. The CDR3 has 15 amino acids. Here the CDR3 DNA reads TGTGCCAGCAGCCAGAACAGGGCAACTAATGAAAAACTGTTTTTT. Translated: CASSQNRATNEKLFF.

This rearrangement joins TRBV4-1 to TRBJ1-1; D possibly corresponds to TRBD1 (5 bases). This CDR3 spans 14 amino acids. Germline V gene lookup returns CDR1 MGHRA and CDR2 YSYEKL. The ends were cut back, 4 bases at V and 1 base at J, with 10 bases in the middle. The CDR3, as DNA: TGCGCCAGCAGCCTCGGGACGGCGAACACTGAAGCTTTCTTT. Its protein product is CASSLGTANTEAFF.

The chain employs TRBV5-1 and TRBJ2-1, with a possible D match to TRBD2 (5 bases). Between the trimmed V and J ends, which lost 4 bases and 9 bases, there was a span of 14 bases. Germline V CDR1 and CDR2: SGHRS, YFSETQ. The length of the CDR3 is 13 residues. The CDR3 loop reads CASSQPPGSEQFF. The CDR3 region has the DNA TGCGCCAGCAGCCAACCTCCGGGGAGTGAGCAGTTCTTC.

The chain links TRBV11-3 to TRBJ2-7; D is possibly TRBD1 (6 bases). This CDR3 comprises 14 residues. Germline lookup yields CDR1 SGHNT and CDR2 YENEEA. Trimming took off 4 bases at V and 4 bases at J, with 14 bases between the two ends. CDR3 nucleotides: TGTGCCAGCAGCTCCTGGACGGGGACATACGAGCAGTACTTC. It codes for CASSSWTGTYEQYF.

The chain carries TRBV4-1 and TRBJ2-3, with D perhaps TRBD2 (6 bases). Germline V CDR1 and CDR2: MGHRA, YSYEKL. The ends were cut back, 0 bases at V and 2 bases at J, with 15 bases in the middle. This CDR3 contains 17 residues. The CDR3 DNA is TGCGCCAGCAGCCAAGATAAGCTCGCGGGACTCACAGATACGCAGTATTTT. This translates into CASSQDKLAGLTDTQYF.

J is TRBJ1-6 and V is TRBV4-2, with unresolved D. The CDR3 loop spans 17 amino acids. Germline CDR1 reads LGHNA; CDR2 reads YNFKEQ. V dropped 1 base and J dropped 0 bases, with 10 bases sitting between them. Here the CDR3 DNA reads TGTGCCAGCAGCCAAGGCAGGACTAGCTCCTATAATTCACCCCTCCACTTT. The encoded protein is CASSQGRTSSYNSPLHF.